These T cell receptor beta chains were read from a single sample in a study of blood T cell repertoires in COVID-19. The data were produced by immunoSEQ multiplex PCR, yet TCRdb's version contains in-frame clones alone and is incomplete. This sample has about 220,000 clones, with around 80% found just once. Sequencing was carried out using peripheral blood. The source is a woman in her fifties or sixties who had recovered from COVID-19. The CDR3 runs from the conserved cysteine through the conserved F or W. A D gene is named only where the DNA matches it firmly. Rows may omit the clone size; those that give it use once, few, many or a size class.

v_call: TRBV7-9
j_call: TRBJ2-1
d_call: TRBD2
clone_size: -
cdr3_nt: TGTGCCAGCAGCCCCAGAGGGGAGGGAACTGAGCAGTTCTTC
cdr3_aa: CASSPRGEGTEQFF

v_call: TRBV15
j_call: TRBJ2-1
d_call: TRBD2
clone_size: -
cdr3_nt: TGTGCCACCGACCAATATAGCGGGAGCTCCTACAATGAGCAGTTCTTC
cdr3_aa: CATDQYSGSSYNEQFF

v_call: TRBV24-1
j_call: TRBJ2-4
d_call: -
clone_size: -
cdr3_nt: TGTGCCACCAGTGATAAAGGGGGAGACATTCAGTACTTC
cdr3_aa: CATSDKGGDIQYF

v_call: TRBV4-1
j_call: TRBJ1-3
d_call: -
clone_size: -
cdr3_nt: TGCGCCAGCAGCCAAGTTGCAGGGTCTCCAAACACCATATATTTT
cdr3_aa: CASSQVAGSPNTIYF

v_call: TRBV5-1
j_call: TRBJ2-7
d_call: -
clone_size: -
cdr3_nt: TGCGCCAGCACCGGGGGAAATACCTACGAGCAGTACTTC
cdr3_aa: CASTGGNTYEQYF

v_call: TRBV23-1
j_call: TRBJ2-7
d_call: -
clone_size: few
cdr3_nt: TGCGCCAGCAGTCTTCCGTTTATCTCCTACGAGCAGTACTTC
cdr3_aa: CASSLPFISYEQYF

v_call: TRBV7-8
j_call: TRBJ1-2
d_call: -
clone_size: -
cdr3_nt: TGTGCCAGCAGCCAGGACACCCTGGCTAACTATGGCTACACCTTC
cdr3_aa: CASSQDTLANYGYTF

v_call: TRBV19
j_call: TRBJ2-4
d_call: -
clone_size: once
cdr3_nt: TGTGCCAGTACACCTCAGGGCGAAAACATTCAGTACTTC
cdr3_aa: CASTPQGENIQYF

v_call: TRBV27
j_call: TRBJ1-3
d_call: -
clone_size: -
cdr3_nt: TGTGCCAGCAGTTTTAACTTCCGGAGCTCTGGAAACACCATATATTTT
cdr3_aa: CASSFNFRSSGNTIYF

v_call: TRBV5-8
j_call: TRBJ1-2
d_call: TRBD1
clone_size: -
cdr3_nt: TGTGCCAGCAGCTCGGACAGGGCACCATTCCTCTATGGCTACACCTTC
cdr3_aa: CASSSDRAPFLYGYTF

v_call: TRBV7-2
j_call: TRBJ1-2
d_call: TRBD1
clone_size: -
cdr3_nt: TGTGCCAGCAGCTCAGACAGGGGTAACTATGGCTACACCTTC
cdr3_aa: CASSSDRGNYGYTF

v_call: TRBV5-1
j_call: TRBJ1-1
d_call: TRBD1
clone_size: -
cdr3_nt: TGCGCCAGCAGTCGGGACAGCCTGAACACTGAAGCTTTCTTT
cdr3_aa: CASSRDSLNTEAFF

v_call: TRBV10-3
j_call: TRBJ2-3
d_call: TRBD2
clone_size: -
cdr3_nt: TGTGCCATCAGTGATTCTGGCGGGGGGTCGATAGATACGCAGTATTTT
cdr3_aa: CAISDSGGGSIDTQYF

v_call: TRBV29-1
j_call: TRBJ2-7
d_call: TRBD1
clone_size: few
cdr3_nt: TGCAGCGTAACCGGGACAGACCCCTACGAGCAGTACTTC
cdr3_aa: CSVTGTDPYEQYF

v_call: TRBV5-1
j_call: TRBJ2-1
d_call: -
clone_size: -
cdr3_nt: TGCGCCAGCAGCTTGGCGGCAGGACTCGCCCACAATGAGCAGTTCTTC
cdr3_aa: CASSLAAGLAHNEQFF

v_call: TRBV14
j_call: TRBJ2-3
d_call: TRBD2
clone_size: -
cdr3_nt: TGTGCCAGCAGCCCGTGGGCGGGGGATGGGACAGATACGCAGTATTTT
cdr3_aa: CASSPWAGDGTDTQYF

v_call: TRBV13
j_call: TRBJ2-2
d_call: -
clone_size: -
cdr3_nt: TGTGCCAGCAGCTTAGATGCAGGGGCGAACACCGGGGAGCTGTTTTTT
cdr3_aa: CASSLDAGANTGELFF

v_call: TRBV28
j_call: TRBJ1-2
d_call: TRBD1
clone_size: -
cdr3_nt: TGTGCCAGCAGCTCACAGGGGAGGAACTATGGCTACACCTTC
cdr3_aa: CASSSQGRNYGYTF

v_call: TRBV12-3/TRBV12-4
j_call: TRBJ1-2
d_call: -
clone_size: -
cdr3_nt: TGTGCCAGCAGTCCCGACACGAACTATGGCTACACCTTC
cdr3_aa: CASSPDTNYGYTF

v_call: TRBV4-1
j_call: TRBJ1-1
d_call: -
clone_size: -
cdr3_nt: TGCGCCAGCAGCCAAGGCGGTTTCAACACTGAAGCTTTCTTT
cdr3_aa: CASSQGGFNTEAFF

v_call: TRBV27
j_call: TRBJ1-1
d_call: TRBD1
clone_size: once
cdr3_nt: TGTGCCAGCACCCAGGGGGCAGGAAACACTGAAGCTTTCTTT
cdr3_aa: CASTQGAGNTEAFF

v_call: TRBV3-1/TRBV3-2
j_call: TRBJ1-3
d_call: -
clone_size: few
cdr3_nt: TGTGCCAGCAGCAACCCCCCAGGGGCCGGAAACACCATATATTTT
cdr3_aa: CASSNPPGAGNTIYF

v_call: TRBV19
j_call: TRBJ1-3
d_call: -
clone_size: -
cdr3_nt: TGTGCCACTAACGACAGAACCTCTGGAAACACCATATATTTT
cdr3_aa: CATNDRTSGNTIYF

v_call: TRBV2
j_call: TRBJ2-7
d_call: -
clone_size: -
cdr3_nt: TGTGCCAGTGTTGCCGGTAGCTCCTACGAGCAGTACTTC
cdr3_aa: CASVAGSSYEQYF

v_call: TRBV5-4
j_call: TRBJ1-4
d_call: -
clone_size: -
cdr3_nt: TGTGCCAGCAGCTTGGGACAGAATAATGAAAAACTGTTTTTT
cdr3_aa: CASSLGQNNEKLFF

v_call: TRBV7-3
j_call: TRBJ2-3
d_call: -
clone_size: -
cdr3_nt: TGTGCCAGCAGCTTAAGGGGGCTCCAGGATTCTTCAAGCACAGATACGCAGTATTTT
cdr3_aa: CASSLRGLQDSSSTDTQYF

v_call: TRBV5-1
j_call: TRBJ2-1
d_call: TRBD2
clone_size: -
cdr3_nt: TGCGCCAGCAGCTTGGTTAGCGGGGCCCCCTCCTACAATGAGCAGTTCTTC
cdr3_aa: CASSLVSGAPSYNEQFF

v_call: TRBV29-1
j_call: TRBJ1-2
d_call: TRBD1
clone_size: -
cdr3_nt: TGCAGCGTTGACCCCCGGACAGGGGGAGGCTACACCTTC
cdr3_aa: CSVDPRTGGGYTF

v_call: TRBV4-1
j_call: TRBJ1-5
d_call: TRBD1
clone_size: -
cdr3_nt: TGCGCCAGCAGCCAGCGCCCACAGGGGACTAGCAATCAGCCCCAGCATTTT
cdr3_aa: CASSQRPQGTSNQPQHF

v_call: TRBV18
j_call: TRBJ2-5
d_call: -
clone_size: -
cdr3_nt: TGTGCCAGCTCACTAGCCAACCAAGAGACCCAGTACTTC
cdr3_aa: CASSLANQETQYF

v_call: TRBV6-1
j_call: TRBJ1-1
d_call: -
clone_size: -
cdr3_nt: TGTGCCAGCAGTGAATTGCGGAGGTGCACTGAAGCTTTCTTT
cdr3_aa: CASSELRRCTEAFF

v_call: TRBV7-9
j_call: TRBJ2-3
d_call: -
clone_size: -
cdr3_nt: TGTGCCAGCAGCTTTCCACTGAGCACAGATACGCAGTATTTT
cdr3_aa: CASSFPLSTDTQYF

v_call: TRBV7-9
j_call: TRBJ2-2
d_call: -
clone_size: -
cdr3_nt: TGTGCCAGCAGTTTCGGGGCGAACACCGGGGAGCTGTTTTTT
cdr3_aa: CASSFGANTGELFF

v_call: TRBV6-8
j_call: TRBJ2-7
d_call: TRBD1
clone_size: -
cdr3_nt: TGTGCCAGCAGTTACTCTCGTCAACCCGACAGGGATGGCTCCTACGAGCAGTACTTC
cdr3_aa: CASSYSRQPDRDGSYEQYF

v_call: TRBV6-5
j_call: TRBJ1-3
d_call: TRBD1
clone_size: -
cdr3_nt: TGTGCCACGGAACCGGGACAGGGAAACACCATATATTTT
cdr3_aa: CATEPGQGNTIYF

v_call: TRBV9
j_call: TRBJ1-5
d_call: TRBD1
clone_size: -
cdr3_nt: TGTGCCAGCAGCGTAGGAGACAGGGGCGGTCAGCCCCAGCATTTT
cdr3_aa: CASSVGDRGGQPQHF

v_call: TRBV7-8
j_call: TRBJ2-7
d_call: TRBD2
clone_size: -
cdr3_nt: TGTGCCAGCAGCTTAGCGAGGACTAGTATTTACGAGCAGTACTTC
cdr3_aa: CASSLARTSIYEQYF

v_call: TRBV6-5
j_call: TRBJ1-1
d_call: -
clone_size: -
cdr3_nt: TGTGCCAGCAGAGACTTGGCAGCGAACACTGAAGCTTTCTTT
cdr3_aa: CASRDLAANTEAFF

v_call: TRBV9
j_call: TRBJ2-1
d_call: -
clone_size: -
cdr3_nt: TGTGCCAGCAGCCGCTCGGTAGGACTACGCTACAATGAGCAGTTCTTC
cdr3_aa: CASSRSVGLRYNEQFF

v_call: TRBV5-6
j_call: TRBJ2-7
d_call: TRBD1
clone_size: -
cdr3_nt: TGTGCCAGCAGCTTGGATGGGACAGGGTACAACGAGCAGTACTTC
cdr3_aa: CASSLDGTGYNEQYF

v_call: TRBV4-1
j_call: TRBJ2-1
d_call: TRBD2
clone_size: -
cdr3_nt: TGCGCCAGCAGCCCTCGCATCGGACTAGCGGGGGAATACAATGAGCAGTTCTTC
cdr3_aa: CASSPRIGLAGEYNEQFF

v_call: TRBV5-5
j_call: TRBJ1-2
d_call: -
clone_size: -
cdr3_nt: TGTGCCAGCAGCCGCGGCGTGGAGAACTATGGCTACACCTTC
cdr3_aa: CASSRGVENYGYTF

v_call: TRBV3-1/TRBV3-2
j_call: TRBJ2-3
d_call: -
clone_size: -
cdr3_nt: TGTGCCAGCAGCCGAGGCGGCAGCGGCACAGATACGCAGTATTTT
cdr3_aa: CASSRGGSGTDTQYF

v_call: TRBV3-1/TRBV3-2
j_call: TRBJ2-7
d_call: -
clone_size: -
cdr3_nt: TGTGCCAGCAGCCAGTTCGGCGGGGTCGGTCGCGAGCAGTACTTC
cdr3_aa: CASSQFGGVGREQYF

v_call: TRBV7-3
j_call: TRBJ1-1
d_call: -
clone_size: -
cdr3_nt: TGTGCCAGCAGCTTAACGAGGACGGGACTTGGAACCATGAACACTGAAGCTTTCTTT
cdr3_aa: CASSLTRTGLGTMNTEAFF

v_call: TRBV4-2
j_call: TRBJ2-3
d_call: -
clone_size: few
cdr3_nt: TGTGCCAGCAGCGCCGAGGGCCGGATTGGTACAGATACGCAGTATTTT
cdr3_aa: CASSAEGRIGTDTQYF

v_call: TRBV7-8
j_call: TRBJ1-2
d_call: TRBD1
clone_size: once
cdr3_nt: TGTGCCAGCAGCTCCACAGGGGGCGCCTATGGCTACACCTTC
cdr3_aa: CASSSTGGAYGYTF

v_call: TRBV6-5
j_call: TRBJ2-5
d_call: -
clone_size: once
cdr3_nt: TGTGCCAGCAGTTACTCTTCAGGTTACCAAGAGACCCAGTACTTC
cdr3_aa: CASSYSSGYQETQYF

v_call: TRBV6-5
j_call: TRBJ1-2
d_call: TRBD1
clone_size: once
cdr3_nt: TGTGCCAGCAGTCGGACAGGCCGCTATGGCTACACCTTC
cdr3_aa: CASSRTGRYGYTF

v_call: TRBV12-5
j_call: TRBJ1-4
d_call: -
clone_size: once
cdr3_nt: TGTGCTAGTGGTTTGTTAGGTCCTAGGGAAAAACTGTTTTTT
cdr3_aa: CASGLLGPREKLFF

v_call: TRBV15
j_call: TRBJ1-5
d_call: -
clone_size: -
cdr3_nt: TGTGCCACCAGCAGGCTAAATCAGCCCCAGCATTTT
cdr3_aa: CATSRLNQPQHF

v_call: TRBV12-3/TRBV12-4
j_call: TRBJ2-5
d_call: TRBD2
clone_size: -
cdr3_nt: TGTGCCAGCAGTTTAAGCGGGGCGGATACCCAGTACTTC
cdr3_aa: CASSLSGADTQYF

v_call: TRBV18
j_call: TRBJ2-3
d_call: TRBD2
clone_size: -
cdr3_nt: TGTGCCAGCTCACCCGATCGCGGGGGATTCCCTAGCACAGATACGCAGTATTTT
cdr3_aa: CASSPDRGGFPSTDTQYF